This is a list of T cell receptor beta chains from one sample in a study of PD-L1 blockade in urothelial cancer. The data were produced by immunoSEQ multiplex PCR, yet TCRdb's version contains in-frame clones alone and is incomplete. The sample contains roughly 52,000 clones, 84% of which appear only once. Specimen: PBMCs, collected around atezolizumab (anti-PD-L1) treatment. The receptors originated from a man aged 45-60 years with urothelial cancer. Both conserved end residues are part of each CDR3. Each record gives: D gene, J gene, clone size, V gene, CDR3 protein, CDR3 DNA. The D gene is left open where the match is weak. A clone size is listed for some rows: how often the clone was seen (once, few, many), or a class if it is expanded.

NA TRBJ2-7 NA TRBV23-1 CASSQPNRVPSSLIEQYF TGCGCCAGCAGTCAACCCAACAGGGTCCCGTCGTCTCTAATCGAGCAGTACTTC
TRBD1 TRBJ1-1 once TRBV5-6 CASSFDRQGVVNTEAFF TGTGCCAGCAGTTTTGATCGACAGGGTGTGGTGAACACTGAAGCTTTCTTT
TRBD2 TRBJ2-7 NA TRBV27 CASSSLAGAYEQYF TGTGCCAGCAGTTCCTTAGCGGGGGCCTACGAGCAGTACTTC
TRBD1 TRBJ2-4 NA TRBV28 CASGQGDKNIQYF TGTGCCAGCGGCCAGGGGGACAAAAACATTCAGTACTTC
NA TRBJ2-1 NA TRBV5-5 CASSLGTWGYNEQFF TGTGCCAGCAGCTTAGGGACTTGGGGGTACAATGAGCAGTTCTTC
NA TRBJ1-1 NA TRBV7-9 CASRYSGGVAEAFF TGTGCCAGCAGGTACAGTGGGGGGGTTGCTGAAGCTTTCTTT
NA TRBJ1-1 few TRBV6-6 CASSYPRGRGTEAFF TGTGCCAGCAGCTACCCCCGGGGGCGGGGGACTGAAGCTTTCTTT
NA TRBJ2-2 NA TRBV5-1 CASSHTTGGVGELFF TGCGCCAGCAGCCACACTACAGGGGGGGTCGGGGAGCTGTTTTTT
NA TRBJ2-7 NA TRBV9 CASSVGLDFYEQYF TGTGCCAGCAGCGTAGGACTTGACTTCTACGAGCAGTACTTC
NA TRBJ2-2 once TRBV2 CASSAERTGELFF TGTGCCAGCAGTGCCGAACGGACCGGGGAGCTGTTTTTT
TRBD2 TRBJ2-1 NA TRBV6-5 CASKSGGAYNEQFF TGTGCCAGCAAGAGCGGGGGGGCCTACAATGAGCAGTTCTTC
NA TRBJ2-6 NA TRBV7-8 CASSFPSSGANVLTF TGTGCCAGCAGCTTTCCTAGCTCTGGGGCCAACGTCCTGACTTTC
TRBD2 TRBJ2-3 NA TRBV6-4 CASSPRGGADTQYF TGTGCCAGCTCTCCCCGGGGGGGGGCAGATACGCAGTATTTT
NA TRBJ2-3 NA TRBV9 CASGREADTQYF TGTGCCAGCGGCCGAGAGGCAGATACGCAGTATTTT
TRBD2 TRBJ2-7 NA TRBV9 CASSPKTGTSFDEQYF TGTGCCAGCAGTCCTAAAACCGGGACTAGCTTCGACGAGCAGTACTTC
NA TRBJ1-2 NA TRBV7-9 CASSLGEKSPLSYGYTF TGTGCCAGCAGCCTGGGAGAGAAAAGCCCGTTATCCTATGGCTACACCTTC
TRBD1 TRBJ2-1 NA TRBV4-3 CASSQGQGKYNEQFF TGCGCCAGCAGCCAAGGACAGGGCAAATACAATGAGCAGTTCTTC
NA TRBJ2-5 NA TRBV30 CAWSVLRAQYF NA
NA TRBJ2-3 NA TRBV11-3 CASSLSLRDTQYF TGTGCCAGCAGCTTATCTTTACGGGATACGCAGTATTTT
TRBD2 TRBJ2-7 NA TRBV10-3 CAISRSGSDEQYF TGTGCCATCAGCCGTAGCGGGAGTGACGAGCAGTACTTC
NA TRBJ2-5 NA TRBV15 CATSRDPRETQYF TGTGCCACCAGCAGAGATCCCAGAGAGACCCAGTACTTC
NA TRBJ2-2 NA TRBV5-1 CASSLLASTGELFF TGCGCCAGCAGCTTATTAGCCTCGACCGGGGAGCTGTTTTTT
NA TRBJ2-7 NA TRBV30 CAWSADYDYEQYF TGTGCCTGGAGTGCAGACTATGATTACGAGCAGTACTTC
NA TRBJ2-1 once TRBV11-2 CASSPWAGDNEQFF TGTGCCAGCAGCCCCTGGGCAGGGGATAATGAGCAGTTCTTC
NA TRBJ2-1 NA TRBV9 CASSHSGGVYNEQFF TGTGCCAGCAGCCACAGCGGAGGGGTTTACAATGAGCAGTTCTTC
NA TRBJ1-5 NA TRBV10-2 CASSEAGWGQPQHF TGCGCCAGCAGTGAGGCAGGGTGGGGTCAGCCCCAGCATTTT
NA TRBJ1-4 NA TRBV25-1 CASSPGPSTNEKLFF TGTGCCAGCAGCCCAGGGCCATCAACTAATGAAAAACTGTTTTTT
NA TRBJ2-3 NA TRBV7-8 CASSLVGNKDTQYF TGTGCCAGCAGCTTAGTCGGGAATAAAGATACGCAGTATTTT
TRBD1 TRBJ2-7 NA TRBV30 CAWTRDRGRGEQYF TGTGCCTGGACGAGGGACAGGGGGCGCGGCGAGCAGTACTTC
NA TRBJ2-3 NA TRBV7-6 CASSFSGNTDTQYF TGTGCCAGCAGCTTCAGCGGAAACACAGATACGCAGTATTTT
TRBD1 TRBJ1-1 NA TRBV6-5 CAGPYKGQGDTEAFF TGTGCCGGACCGTACAAGGGACAGGGGGACACTGAAGCTTTCTTT
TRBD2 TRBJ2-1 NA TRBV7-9 CASSTGLAGVVEQFF TGTGCCAGCAGCACGGGACTAGCGGGAGTTGTTGAGCAGTTCTTC
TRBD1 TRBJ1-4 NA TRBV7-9 CASSPTGAWEKLFF TGTGCCAGCAGTCCCACAGGGGCTTGGGAAAAACTGTTTTTT
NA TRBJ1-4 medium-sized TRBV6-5 CASSYRRATNEKLFF TGTGCCAGCAGTTACCGGAGGGCAACTAATGAAAAACTGTTTTTT
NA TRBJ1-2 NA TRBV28 CASSLNKGGSYGYTF TGTGCCAGCAGTTTAAATAAGGGAGGAAGCTATGGCTACACCTTC
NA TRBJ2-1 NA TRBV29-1 CSVGLLAGRSYNEQFF TGCAGCGTTGGGCTGTTGGCGGGGCGCTCCTACAATGAGCAGTTCTTC
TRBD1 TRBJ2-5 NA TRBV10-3 CAIWGQGQETQYF TGTGCCATCTGGGGACAGGGACAAGAGACCCAGTACTTC
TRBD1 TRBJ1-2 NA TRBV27 CASSFSRTGGGYTF TGTGCCAGCAGTTTCTCGAGGACAGGGGGTGGCTACACCTTC
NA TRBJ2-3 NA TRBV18 CASSPGVRATDTQYF TGTGCCAGCTCACCAGGAGTCAGGGCCACAGATACGCAGTATTTT
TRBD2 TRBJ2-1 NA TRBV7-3 CASSLKAGVSYNEQFF TGTGCCAGCAGCTTAAAAGCGGGGGTCTCCTACAATGAGCAGTTCTTC
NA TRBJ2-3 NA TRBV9 CASSVVASSTDTQYF TGTGCCAGCAGCGTAGTAGCCTCTAGCACAGATACGCAGTATTTT
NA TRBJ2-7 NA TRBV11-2 CASSSRQSTYEQYF TGTGCCAGCAGCTCCCGACAGAGTACCTACGAGCAGTACTTC
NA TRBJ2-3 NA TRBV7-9 CASSFGTSSTDTQYF TGTGCCAGCAGCTTCGGGACTTCTAGCACAGATACGCAGTATTTT
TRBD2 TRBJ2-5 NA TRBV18 CASSPLQGGGSETQYF TGTGCCAGCTCACCACTACAGGGCGGGGGGTCGGAGACCCAGTACTTC
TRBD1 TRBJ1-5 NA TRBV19 CASMRGTGDDQPQHF TGTGCCAGTATGCGGGGGACAGGGGATGACCAGCCCCAGCATTTT
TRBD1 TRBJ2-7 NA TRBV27 CASSPWTGVWYEQYF TGTGCCAGCAGTCCGTGGACAGGGGTTTGGTACGAGCAGTACTTC
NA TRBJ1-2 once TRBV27 CASSRPGNFDGYTF TGTGCCAGCAGTCGCCCAGGGAACTTCGATGGCTACACCTTC
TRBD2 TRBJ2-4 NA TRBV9 CASSPGTSGGAFIQYF TGTGCCAGCAGCCCAGGGACTAGCGGGGGGGCCTTCATTCAGTACTTC
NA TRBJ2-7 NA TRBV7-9 CASSQGTTAFEQYF TGTGCCAGCAGCCAGGGGACCACGGCGTTCGAGCAGTACTTC
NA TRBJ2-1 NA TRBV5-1 CASSLGSTGWNEQFF TGCGCCAGCAGCTTGGGTAGCACCGGGTGGAATGAGCAGTTCTTC
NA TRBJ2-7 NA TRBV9 CASSVDSSSYEQYF TGTGCCAGCAGCGTCGATAGTAGCTCCTACGAGCAGTACTTC
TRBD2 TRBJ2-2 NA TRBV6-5 CASTLAATGELFF TGTGCCAGCACCCTAGCGGCGACCGGGGAGCTGTTTTTT
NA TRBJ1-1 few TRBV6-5 CASSYSGGEAFF TGTGCCAGCAGTTACTCGGGGGGGGAGGCTTTCTTT
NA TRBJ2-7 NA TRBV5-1 CASSQTGGYEQYF TGCGCCAGCAGCCAAACCGGGGGTTACGAGCAGTACTTC
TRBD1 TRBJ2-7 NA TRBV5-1 CASSVTTGASYEQYF TGCGCCAGCAGCGTGACGACAGGGGCCAGCTACGAGCAGTACTTC